Included here is one TCR beta chain sequence, with context. Its cognate antigen is unknown. Generated by immunoSEQ multiplex PCR, the TCRdb table keeps only in-frame clones and is missing some. The repertoire holds roughly 100,000 clones, with over 85% as singletons. This record belongs to a study of PD-1 blockade in classical Hodgkin lymphoma. Time point given: cycle 4 day 1 (C4D1), after six to seven weeks of nivolumab. Brentuximab vedotin exposure varied among the patients, all of whom had relapsed after autologous stem cell transplantation. Findings and limits, study-wide: By C4D1, diversity of CD4+ TCRs had risen significantly, whereas that of CD8+ TCRs had not. Lower baseline TCR diversity marked trial partial responders and progressors. The repertoire differences lack a defined cause, possibly disease activity or prior therapy. Newly diagnosed patients were reported to exhibit reduced baseline TCR diversity relative to healthy donors.

Per germline, CDR1 LGHNA and CDR2 YSLEER. This CDR3 spans 15 amino acids. Trimming removed 3 bases at V and 6 bases at J, with 15 bases between. The sample consisted of peripheral blood mononuclear cells (PBMCs), taken before the fourth cycle of nivolumab. The sequence was collected from a human donor with classical Hodgkin lymphoma. This sequence joins TRBV4-3 and TRBJ2-1; D is perhaps TRBD2 (6 bases). CDR3: CASSHDRLALNEQFF. The CDR3 DNA reads as TGCGCCAGCAGCCACGACCGGCTAGCGCTCAATGAGCAGTTCTTC.